The clone carrying this T cell receptor (beta chain) was found a few times. Then a second PCR, running roughly 7 to 11 cycles, was carried out with a sample-barcoded 5' primer and a J-beta primer mix. TCRdb reprocessed the 5' RACE reads via MiXCR and lists one record per CDR3 protein. The sample has 630,000 or so distinct CDR3 sequences; less than 35% are singletons. Isolated PBMCs totaled at least 7 million in each sample. Germline V gives CDR1 MDHEN, CDR2 SYDVKM. Deletions cut 4 bases from V and 9 bases from J, with 7 bases between. The CDR3 runs to 11 residues. These data originate in a study of blood T cells in healthy people across ages.

The chain links TRBV28 to TRBJ1-5, with D uncertain. The clonotype was recovered from a woman aged 80 or older in good health. Sequenced input: blood. The CDR3 DNA reads as TGTGCCAGCAGTTCCCCTTGGCCCCAGCATTTT. Translation: CASSSPWPQHF.